The T cell receptor beta chain under discussion was sequenced for a study of T cells in Graves' hyperthyroidism and ophthalmopathy. Germline CDR1 SEHNR, CDR2 FQNEAQ (reference sequence). V shed 6 bases, J shed 8 bases, and the junction held 12 bases outside the gene matches. This CDR3 is 14 amino acids long. For Graves' hyperthyroidism to be stable, ophthalmopathy could not progress within 18 months. RNA transcripts yielded amplified TCR beta CDR3 regions. An initial round of RT-PCR targeting the TCR CDR3 relied on the HTBI primer set. MiXCR was run by TCRdb on the multiplex PCR reads, yielding one entry per CDR3 protein. The data hold under 350,000 distinct CDR3 sequences, with about 13% observed a single time. Notes on the study in general: The authors' 13 V-J model separated ophthalmopathy from stable hyperthyroidism.

This clonotype was found many times. Antigen unknown. V gene TRBV7-9 combines with J gene TRBJ1-2; 7 bases map to TRBD1. Sequences were obtained from blood. The TCR originated in a woman in her thirties or forties with Graves' hyperthyroidism. In nucleotides, the CDR3 is TGTGCCAGCAGACCCCAGGGGGGAAAAGAAGGCTACACCTTC. Its translation: CASRPQGGKEGYTF. Supplemented by reference TRBV7-9 and TRBJ1-2, the full variable domain reads DTGVSQNPRHKITKRGQNVTFRCDPISEHNRLYWYRQTLGQGPEFLTYFQNEAQLEKSRLLSDRFSAERPKGSFSTLEIQRTEQGDSAMYLCASRPQGGKEGYTFGSGTRLTVV.